These 21 T cell receptor beta chains originate from one sample sequenced in a study of cytomegalovirus exposure and HLA in healthy donors. A multiplex PCR was run with 60 Vbeta primers and 13 Jbeta primers. TCRdb's copy holds only in-frame clones and misses some; the assay was immunoSEQ multiplex PCR. Of about 140,000 clones listed, roughly 82% were seen once; the top ten hold 3% to 3.5%. Sequenced: PBMCs. The receptors were sampled from a male donor in good health and CMV-seronegative.

With regard to this clone: This CDR3 is missing its conserved last phenylalanine or tryptophan, likely due to a read error. The chain couples TRBV7-6 to TRBJ1-2, with 12 bases identical to TRBD1. There are 15 residues in the CDR3. The V gene's germline CDR1 is SGHVS and CDR2 FNYEAQ. With V trimmed by 2 bases and J by 8 bases, 6 bases remained unmatched. Written as DNA, the CDR3 is TGTGCCAGCAGCTTACTCGGGACAGGGGGCATCGGCTACACCCTC. Translation gives CASSLLGTGGIGYTL.

This chain links TRBV19 with TRBJ1-6; TRBD1 matches 7 bases. Germline V lookup: CDR1 LNHDA, CDR2 SQIVND (reference sequence). The junction had 15 bases not matched to a gene; V was cut back by 8 bases and J by 14 bases. This CDR3 has 14 amino acids. The CDR3 nucleotides are TGTGCCAGTGGTGTAAGGACAGGACGCGTCACCCTCCACTTT. Its translation is CASGVRTGRVTLHF.

This clone was found once. The chain recombines TRBV7-2 with TRBJ1-1; 9 nucleotides match TRBD1. CDR1 and CDR2 from the germline V gene are SGHTA and FQGNSA. J lost 1 base, V lost 1 base, and 7 bases had no gene match. CDR3 length: 17 residues. Here the CDR3 DNA reads TGTGCCAGCAGCTTAGGACTGGGACAGGGTTCGAACACTGAAGCTTTCTTT. Translated, it gives CASSLGLGQGSNTEAFF.

The chain recombines TRBV28 with TRBJ2-1; a possible D gene is TRBD1 (5 bases). This CDR3 has 16 residues. CDR1 and CDR2 (germline): MDHEN, SYDVKM. The ends were cut back, 3 bases at V and 7 bases at J, with 19 bases in the middle. This CDR3 is CASSFGWQGRSNEQFF. In nucleotides, the CDR3 is TGTGCCAGCAGTTTCGGTTGGCAGGGCCGGAGTAATGAGCAGTTCTTC.

The rearrangement links TRBV13 to TRBJ1-1; D is uncertain. Trimming stripped 5 bases from V and 2 bases from J, with 9 bases between. The CDR3 loop spans 13 amino acids. Germline-derived CDR1 and CDR2 are PRHDT and FYEKMQ (reference sequence). CDR3 nucleotide sequence: TGTGCCAGCAGCCTTTACTACAACACTGAAGCTTTCTTT. This encodes CASSLYYNTEAFF.

The V gene is TRBV28, the J gene TRBJ2-5; D is possibly TRBD1 (5 bases). The CDR3 runs to 14 residues. CDR1 is MDHEN, CDR2 SYDVKM, per germline. Trimming stripped 7 bases from V and 1 base from J, with 13 bases between. As DNA, the CDR3 is TGTGCCAGCATTGGGGCAGGCATCCAAGAGACCCAGTACTTC. Amino acid sequence: CASIGAGIQETQYF.

The chain is built from TRBV15 and TRBJ2-3; 7 bases agree with TRBD2. The CDR3 extends over 14 amino acids. Germline values: CDR1 LNHNV, CDR2 YYDKDF (reference sequence). J was trimmed by 2 bases and V by 2 bases; bases with no gene match: 1. CDR3 region: CATSRLAVTDTQYF. The CDR3, as DNA: TGTGCCACCAGCAGACTAGCGGTCACAGATACGCAGTATTTT. Together with reference TRBV15 and TRBJ2-3, the CDR3 gives the full variable domain: DAMVIQNPRYQVTQFGKPVTLSCSQTLNHNVMYWYQQKSSQAPKLLFHYYDKDFNNEADTPDNFQSRRPNTSFCFLDIRSPGLGDTAMYLCATSRLAVTDTQYFGPGTRLTVL.

V and J are TRBV4-1 and TRBJ2-5; TRBD2 aligns across 9 bases. This CDR3 region has 16 residues. The germline V gene has CDR1 MGHRA and CDR2 YSYEKL. V dropped 4 bases and J dropped 5; count of bases not matched to a gene: 11. The CDR3 sequence is CASSPGGGGAGETQYF. In DNA, the CDR3 is TGCGCCAGCAGCCCCGGAGGCGGGGGGGCCGGTGAGACCCAGTACTTC.

The chain employs TRBV27 and TRBJ1-2, with D maybe TRBD1 (5 bases). Trimming pared 6 bases from V and 7 bases from J, leaving 12 bases between. CDR1 is MNHEY, CDR2 SMNVEV, per germline (reference sequence). There are 12 residues in the CDR3. The CDR3 reads CASSRIGVGYTF. CDR3 bases: TGTGCCAGCAGCAGAATAGGGGTTGGCTACACCTTC.

V usage is TRBV10-1 and J usage is TRBJ2-7; 11 bases line up with TRBD1. The CDR3 is 16 residues long. Trimming cost V 3 bases and J 3 bases; bases outside gene matches: 7. CDR1 is WNHNN, CDR2 SYGVQD, per germline (reference sequence). The CDR3 here is CASSDASGTGGYEQYF. CDR3 nucleotides: TGCGCCAGCAGTGACGCGTCCGGGACAGGGGGCTACGAGCAGTACTTC.

This sequence joins TRBV9 and TRBJ2-6, with a weak D call TRBD1 (6 bases). This CDR3 is built from 16 residues. Trimming shortened V by 6 bases and J by 0 bases, and 13 bases separated the two germline ends. Looked up from germline, CDR1 is SGDLS and CDR2 is YYNGEE. CDR3 nucleotide sequence: TGTGCCAGCACCGCCGGACAGACCTCTGGGGCCAACGTCCTGACTTTC. Its translation: CASTAGQTSGANVLTF.

CDR3 sequence reads: CASSLGQASIETQYF. The CDR3 DNA reads TGTGCCAGCAGCTTGGGACAGGCGTCTATCGAGACCCAGTACTTC. The chain couples TRBV5-5 to TRBJ2-5; possibly TRBD1 for D (6 bases). The CDR3 is made up of 15 amino acids. Looked up from germline, CDR1 is SGHKS and CDR2 is YYEKEE (reference sequence). Trimming took 0 bases from V and 5 from J, leaving 14 bases between them.

This clone was observed a few times. This sequence joins TRBV7-2 and TRBJ2-3; 8 bases line up with TRBD2. This CDR3 region has 17 residues. Germline CDR1 SGHTA, CDR2 FQGNSA. With V trimmed by 2 bases and J by 3 bases, 10 bases remained unmatched. The CDR3, as DNA: TGTGCCAGCAGCTTAAGTCCCCCTAGCGGGTTGACAGATACGCAGTATTTT. This codes for CASSLSPPSGLTDTQYF.

The chain joins TRBV7-6 to TRBJ2-2, with TRBD1 matching over 7 bases. The CDR3 length is 16 residues. CDR1 is SGHVS and CDR2 is FNYEAQ in the germline V gene. After removal of 5 bases from V and 2 bases from J, the junction contained 8 bases not matched to a gene. DNA for the CDR3: TGTGCCAGCAGCCTCCGAGGGACAGCTAACACCGGGGAGCTGTTTTTT. Its protein product is CASSLRGTANTGELFF.

CDR3 in amino acids: CASSLFAGGVNEKLFF. The CDR3 bases are TGCGCCAGCAGCTTGTTTGCGGGGGGTGTAAATGAAAAACTGTTTTTT. The rearrangement joins TRBV5-1 to TRBJ1-4, with a weak D call TRBD1 (5 bases). CDR1 SGHRS and CDR2 YFSETQ come from the germline V gene. The CDR3 is 16 amino acids. V lost 1 base and J lost 5, with 15 bases in between.

About this clone: Other DNA sequences in the sample encode the same CDR3. This chain uses TRBV7-2 with TRBJ1-5; D is uncertain. The CDR3 runs to 13 residues. Germline CDR1 reads SGHTA; CDR2 reads FQGNSA. Trimming took off 9 bases at V and 6 bases at J, with 15 bases between the two ends. For the CDR3, the DNA is TGTGCCAGTAGCCCAGTACCTTTTCAGCCCCAGCATTTT. It is translated as CASSPVPFQPQHF.

The V gene is TRBV7-2, the J gene TRBJ1-4; D is unclear. The CDR3 has 12 residues. In germline, CDR1 is SGHTA, CDR2 FQGNSA. Trimming took 5 bases from V and 8 from J, leaving 9 bases between them. CDR3 region: CASSPGFEKLFF. CDR3 bases: TGTGCCAGCAGCCCCGGGTTCGAAAAACTGTTTTTT.

V is TRBV11-2 and J is TRBJ2-7; D not certain. The CDR3 runs to 14 residues. Trimming pared 0 bases from V and 3 bases from J, leaving 9 bases between. Germline CDR1 reads SGHAT; CDR2 reads FQNNGV. The CDR3 loop is CASSLEAEFYEQYF. The CDR3 bases are TGTGCCAGCAGCTTAGAGGCGGAGTTCTACGAGCAGTACTTC.

This clone has a handful of counts. The chain links TRBV11-3 to TRBJ2-3; 9 nucleotides agree with TRBD1. Germline CDR1 reads SGHNT; CDR2 reads YENEEA. Germline trimming cut 4 bases from V and 4 bases from J; bases unmatched to any gene: 12. The CDR3 loop spans 17 amino acids. CDR3 nucleotides: TGTGCCAGCAGCTCGGGACAGGGAACAAACTTGGCAGATACGCAGTATTTT. Encoded protein: CASSSGQGTNLADTQYF.

This clone was recorded once. This sequence joins TRBV2 and TRBJ2-5; 7 nucleotides align to TRBD1. Germline CDR1 reads SNHLY; CDR2 reads FYNNEI. This CDR3 region has 14 residues. V was pared by 4 bases and J by 2 bases, with 4 bases of the junction left unmatched. The CDR3 reads CASSGDRVQETQYF. The CDR3 region has the DNA TGTGCCAGCAGTGGCGACAGGGTTCAAGAGACCCAGTACTTC.

In its sample, this clone was seen a few times. The same CDR3 arises from other DNA sequences in this sample as well. This rearrangement joins TRBV6-5 to TRBJ2-7; the match to TRBD1 covers 11 bases. CDR1 is MNHEY, CDR2 SVGAGI, per germline. V was pared by 6 bases and J by 2 bases, with 3 bases of the junction left unmatched. The CDR3 consists of 14 residues. CDR3 region: CASSPGQGAYEQYF. CDR3 in DNA: TGTGCCAGCAGCCCGGGACAGGGGGCCTACGAGCAGTACTTC.